These 14 T cell receptor beta chains came from one sample sequenced in a study of cytomegalovirus exposure and HLA in healthy donors (dated by TCRdb to between 2016 and 2019). The library came from the immunoSEQ multiplex PCR assay. Sourced from immuneACCESS, this table was stored by TCRdb with only in-frame sequences that have V and J called. A share of the clones is absent; for the studies checked, an unresolved V gene accounts for under half, and the remainder has no known explanation. Recorded for this sample are fewer than 140,000 clones; about 88% of them occurred a single time. Of the sample, 1.8% falls within the top ten clones. What was sequenced was PBMCs. All receptors come from a woman aged 18-29 years in good health and CMV-seropositive.

This chain uses TRBV28 with TRBJ2-5; possibly TRBD2 for D (6 bases). This CDR3 is built from 14 residues. The V gene's germline CDR1 is MDHEN and CDR2 SYDVKM. V shed 3 bases and J shed 5 bases, with 13 bases lying between them. The CDR3 coding sequence is TGTGCCAGCAGTTTTTTGGAGGGGTTGGAGACCCAGTACTTC. Encoded protein: CASSFLEGLETQYF.

The genes are TRBV2 and TRBJ1-1; tentatively, D is TRBD1 (6 bases). Germline V CDR1 and CDR2: SNHLY, FYNNEI. Trimming left V 1 base short and J 1 base short, with 7 bases between. This CDR3 comprises 14 residues. CDR3 residues: CASSEEGGNTEAFF. DNA for the CDR3: TGTGCCAGCAGTGAAGAAGGGGGGAACACTGAAGCTTTCTTT.

The chain combines TRBV11-2 with TRBJ2-3, with D perhaps matching TRBD1 (5 bases). The germline V gene has CDR1 SGHAT and CDR2 FQNNGV. The CDR3 contains 14 residues. The V end lost 2 bases, the J end lost 5 bases, and 11 bases lay between the germline ends. In DNA form, the CDR3 reads TGTGCCAGCAGCTTAATAGGGGTACGAGATACGCAGTATTTT. Residues: CASSLIGVRDTQYF.

The V gene is TRBV28, the J gene TRBJ2-7, with TRBD1 identical over 10 bases. Germline trimming cut 4 bases from V and 3 bases from J; bases unmatched to any gene: 3. Germline values: CDR1 MDHEN, CDR2 SYDVKM. This CDR3 has 14 amino acids. The CDR3 coding sequence is TGTGCCAGCAGTTCCCGGGACAGGGGCTACGAGCAGTACTTC. Translation: CASSSRDRGYEQYF.

The chain recombines TRBV2 with TRBJ2-1, with 14 bases identical to TRBD2. With 4 bases clipped from V and 5 bases from J, the junction kept 4 bases outside the gene matches. CDR3 length: 16 amino acids. CDR1 is SNHLY, CDR2 FYNNEI, per germline. The CDR3 region is CASSGTSGGLNNEQFF. For the CDR3, the DNA is TGTGCCAGCAGTGGGACTAGCGGGGGGCTAAACAATGAGCAGTTCTTC.

This chain links TRBV7-6 with TRBJ1-1, with no clear D. The CDR3 contains 15 residues. The V gene lost 2 bases and the J gene lost 0 bases, with 10 bases spanning the gap. In germline, CDR1 is SGHVS, CDR2 FNYEAQ. Here the CDR3 DNA reads TGTGCCAGCAGCTTACAGACAAGCATGAACACTGAAGCTTTCTTT. It yields the protein CASSLQTSMNTEAFF.

V gene TRBV6-6 combines with J gene TRBJ2-7, with D hard to call. The V end lost 4 bases, the J end lost 2 bases, and 12 bases lay between the germline ends. The germline V gene has CDR1 MNHNY and CDR2 SVGAGI (reference sequence). The CDR3 is 14 amino acids. DNA for the CDR3: TGTGCCAGCAGTTCCCCCCTAGAAACCTACGAGCAGTACTTC. It yields the protein CASSSPLETYEQYF.

Of note for this clone: Its ends do not fully match the called genes, so a read error is possible. The rearrangement uses TRBV28 and TRBJ1-5; D remains ambiguous. Germline V gene data show CDR1 as MDHEN and CDR2 as SYDVKM. CDR3 length equals 14 residues. CDR3 sequence reads: CASNLEGRNQPQHF. CDR3 DNA sequence: TGTGCCAGCAATTTAGAGGGCCGAAATCAGCCCCAGCATTTT.

The chain carries TRBV7-9 and TRBJ2-2; 10 bases align to TRBD1. Germline V lookup: CDR1 SEHNR, CDR2 FQNEAQ (reference sequence). The CDR3 is made up of 15 amino acids. Germline trimming cut 8 bases from V and 5 bases from J; bases unmatched to any gene: 8. The CDR3, as DNA: TGTGCCAGCGGATTGACAGGGGGCCGGACCGGGGAGCTGTTTTTT. This translates into CASGLTGGRTGELFF.

V and J are TRBV28 and TRBJ1-3; 10 bases map to TRBD1. Trimming cost V 5 bases and J 0 bases; bases outside gene matches: 4. This CDR3 has 16 amino acids. The germline V gene encodes CDR1 MDHEN and CDR2 SYDVKM. The CDR3 region has the DNA TGTGCCAGCAGTCCGGGACAGGGGATCTCTGGAAACACCATATATTTT. Its protein product is CASSPGQGISGNTIYF.

The chain employs TRBV9 and TRBJ2-3; 8 bases line up with TRBD1. The CDR3 has 16 amino acids. J was trimmed by 3 bases and V by 0 bases; bases with no gene match: 6. Germline values: CDR1 SGDLS, CDR2 YYNGEE. CDR3 coding DNA: TGTGCCAGCAGCGTAGCGGCAGGGGGCGGGACAGATACGCAGTATTTT. Protein sequence: CASSVAAGGGTDTQYF.

The gene calls are TRBV6-6 and TRBJ1-1; 8 bases map to TRBD1. Germline CDR1 and CDR2: MNHNY and SVGAGI (reference sequence). V was pared by 5 bases and J by 1 base, with 6 bases of the junction left unmatched. The CDR3 spans 15 residues. CDR3 in DNA: TGTGCCAGCAGTCACACCGGGACAGGGAACACTGAAGCTTTCTTT. This translates into CASSHTGTGNTEAFF.

The V call is TRBV25-1, the J call TRBJ2-1; the match to TRBD1 covers 9 bases. This CDR3 spans 17 amino acids. Germline V gene lookup returns CDR1 MGHDK and CDR2 SYGVNS. V lost 1 base, J lost 1 base, and 5 bases stayed unmatched. In nucleotides, the CDR3 is TGTGCCAGCAGTGAATGGACAGGGGTTCGATCCTACAATGAGCAGTTCTTC. The encoded protein is CASSEWTGVRSYNEQFF.

The chain combines TRBV9 with TRBJ2-7, with 8 positions matching TRBD2. Germline assignment: CDR1 SGDLS and CDR2 YYNGEE. The CDR3 totals 15 residues. J was trimmed by 4 bases and V by 1 base; bases with no gene match: 7. CDR3 region: CASSVHGGGQYEQYF. CDR3 bases: TGTGCCAGCAGCGTACACGGGGGGGGCCAATACGAGCAGTACTTC.